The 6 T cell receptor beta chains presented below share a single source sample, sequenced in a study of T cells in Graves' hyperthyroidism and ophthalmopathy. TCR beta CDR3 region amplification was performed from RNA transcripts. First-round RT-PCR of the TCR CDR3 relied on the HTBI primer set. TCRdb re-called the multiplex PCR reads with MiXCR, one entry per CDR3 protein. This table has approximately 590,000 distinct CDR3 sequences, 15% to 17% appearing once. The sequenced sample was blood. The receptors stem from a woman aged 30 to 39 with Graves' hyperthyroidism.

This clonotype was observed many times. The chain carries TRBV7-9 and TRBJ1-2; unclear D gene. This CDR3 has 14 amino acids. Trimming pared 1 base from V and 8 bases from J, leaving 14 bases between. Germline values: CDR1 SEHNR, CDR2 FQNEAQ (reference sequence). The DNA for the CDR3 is TGTGCCAGCAGCTTAGAGGTCGCTAGCAGGGGCTACACCTTC. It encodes CASSLEVASRGYTF.

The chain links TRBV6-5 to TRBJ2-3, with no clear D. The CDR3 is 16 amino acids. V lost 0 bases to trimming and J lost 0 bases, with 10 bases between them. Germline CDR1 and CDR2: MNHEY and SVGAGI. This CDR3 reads CASSYSLSTSTDTQYF. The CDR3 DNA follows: TGTGCCAGCAGTTACTCCCTATCGACTAGCACAGATACGCAGTATTTT.

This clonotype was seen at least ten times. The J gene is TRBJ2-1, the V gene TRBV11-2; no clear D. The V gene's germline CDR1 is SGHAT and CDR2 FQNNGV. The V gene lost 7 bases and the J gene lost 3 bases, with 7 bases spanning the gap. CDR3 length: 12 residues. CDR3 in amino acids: CASTRGYNEQFF. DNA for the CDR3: TGTGCCAGCACCCGCGGCTACAATGAGCAGTTCTTC.

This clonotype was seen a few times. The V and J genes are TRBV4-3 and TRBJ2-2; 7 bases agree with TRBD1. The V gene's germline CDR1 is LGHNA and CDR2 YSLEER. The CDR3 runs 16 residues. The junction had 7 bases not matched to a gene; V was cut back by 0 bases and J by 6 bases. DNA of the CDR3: TGCGCCAGCAGCCAAGAGAAGACAGGGTGGGCCGGGGAGCTGTTTTTT. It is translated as CASSQEKTGWAGELFF.

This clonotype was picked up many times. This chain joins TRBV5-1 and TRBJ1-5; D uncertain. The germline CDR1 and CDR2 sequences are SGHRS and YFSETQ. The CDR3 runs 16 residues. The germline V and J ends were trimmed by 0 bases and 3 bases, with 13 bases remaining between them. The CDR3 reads CASSLEGHGSNQPQHF. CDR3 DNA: TGCGCCAGCAGCTTGGAGGGCCACGGGTCCAATCAGCCCCAGCATTTT.

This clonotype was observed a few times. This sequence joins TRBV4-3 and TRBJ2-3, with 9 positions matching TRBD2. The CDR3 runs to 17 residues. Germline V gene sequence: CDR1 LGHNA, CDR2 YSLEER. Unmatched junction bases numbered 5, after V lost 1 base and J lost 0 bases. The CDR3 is CASSQVGLAHSTDTQYF. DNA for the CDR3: TGCGCCAGCAGCCAAGTCGGACTAGCGCATAGCACAGATACGCAGTATTTT.